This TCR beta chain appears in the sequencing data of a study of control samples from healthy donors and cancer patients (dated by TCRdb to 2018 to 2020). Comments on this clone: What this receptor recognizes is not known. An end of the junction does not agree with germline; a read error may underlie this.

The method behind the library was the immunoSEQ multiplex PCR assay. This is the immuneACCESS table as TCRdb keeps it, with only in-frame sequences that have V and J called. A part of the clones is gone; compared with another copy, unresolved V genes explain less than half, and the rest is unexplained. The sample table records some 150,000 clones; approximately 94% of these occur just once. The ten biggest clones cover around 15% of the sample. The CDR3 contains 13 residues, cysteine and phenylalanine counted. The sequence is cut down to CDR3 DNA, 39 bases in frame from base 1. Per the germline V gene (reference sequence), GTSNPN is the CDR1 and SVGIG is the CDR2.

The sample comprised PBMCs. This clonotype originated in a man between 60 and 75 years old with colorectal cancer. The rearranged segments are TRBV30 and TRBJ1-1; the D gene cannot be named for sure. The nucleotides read TGTGCCTGGAGTTCAGAGCGGAACGCTGAAGCTTTCTTT. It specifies CAWSSERNAEAFF.